Below, 14 T cell receptor beta chains from the same sample are listed, as sequenced in a study of cytomegalovirus exposure and HLA in healthy donors. Primers: 60 Vbeta forward and 13 Jbeta reverse. The method was immunoSEQ multiplex PCR; TCRdb's version includes in-frame clones alone and lacks a portion of them. The sample carries under 150,000 clones, 80% to 85% recorded once. The specimen was PBMCs. The receptors here all came from a male donor in good health and CMV-seropositive.

CDR3 nucleotides: TGTGCCAGCAGCTTAGCGGGCCGGGGAGGGTACGAGCAGTACTTC. Protein product: CASSLAGRGGYEQYF. The rearrangement joins TRBV7-2 to TRBJ2-7; 7 positions agree with TRBD2. The CDR3 totals 15 residues. Germline values: CDR1 SGHTA, CDR2 FQGNSA. Germline trimming cut 0 bases from V and 4 bases from J; bases unmatched to any gene: 6.

The rearrangement joins TRBV27 to TRBJ2-3, with 9 bases lining up with TRBD2. The germline V gene has CDR1 MNHEY and CDR2 SMNVEV (reference sequence). J gave up 2 bases and V 2 bases, and 2 bases lay outside the gene matches. This CDR3 contains 15 residues. CDR3: CASSLIAGATDTQYF. The CDR3 DNA follows: TGTGCCAGCAGTTTAATAGCGGGAGCCACAGATACGCAGTATTTT.

The rearrangement joins TRBV7-3 to TRBJ2-1; 10 nucleotides match TRBD2. The V segment lost 4 bases and the J segment 7 bases; nucleotides outside the gene matches: 7. From germline, CDR1 is SGHTA and CDR2 FQGTGA. CDR3 length equals 15 residues. CDR3: CASSYTSGARNEQFF. The CDR3 DNA sequence: TGTGCCAGCAGCTATACTAGCGGGGCTCGTAATGAGCAGTTCTTC.

In DNA, the CDR3 is TGTGCCAGCAGTTCCACAGGGGGCGCCTATGGGAGATCGTCAGACGAGCAGTACTTC. This gives the protein CASSSTGGAYGRSSDEQYF. V and J are TRBV2 and TRBJ2-7; 9 bases are shared with TRBD1. The V and J ends lost 5 bases and 5 bases, in that order; junction bases with no gene match: 22. Per germline, CDR1 SNHLY and CDR2 FYNNEI. The CDR3 is 19 residues long.

Of note for this clone: Germline is not matched at one junction end, which may reflect a read error. The chain employs TRBV5-6 and TRBJ2-1; TRBD1 matches 11 bases. This CDR3 is built from 16 residues. CDR1 and CDR2 from the germline V gene are SGHDT and YYEEEE. The CDR3 coding sequence is TGTGCCAGCAGCCGCCAGAGGGACAGGGGGGGTAATGAGCGGTTCTTC. Amino acids: CASSRQRDRGGNERFF.

This clone appeared a single time. The chain is built from TRBV6-5 and TRBJ1-3; TRBD1 matches 11 bases. The CDR3 runs 12 residues. V dropped 8 bases and J dropped 8; count of bases not matched to a gene: 2. Per germline, CDR1 MNHEY and CDR2 SVGAGI. DNA for the CDR3: TGTGCCAGCTGGGACAGGGGGGACACCATATATTTT. Translated, it gives CASWDRGDTIYF.

V is TRBV28 and J is TRBJ2-7; D call uncertain. Germline V CDR1 and CDR2: MDHEN, SYDVKM. The CDR3 is 12 amino acids. V was clipped by 7 bases and J by 4 bases, with 11 bases between them. CDR3 coding DNA: TGTGCCAGCACCCTGCCGGGTTACGAGCAGTACTTC. It translates to CASTLPGYEQYF.

This clone was recorded once. The V call is TRBV4-3, the J call TRBJ2-7; 12 positions match TRBD2. Germline lookup yields CDR1 LGHNA and CDR2 YSLEER. CDR3 size: 17 residues. Trimming cost V 2 bases and J 6 bases; bases outside gene matches: 11. The DNA for the CDR3 is TGCGCCAGCAGCCAACAACACCCGGGACTAGCGGGTTCCGAGCAGTACTTC. It encodes CASSQQHPGLAGSEQYF.

The chain uses TRBV6-6 and TRBJ2-7, with TRBD1 identical over 10 bases. Trimming removed 6 bases from V and 5 bases from J; junction bases left unmatched: 4. This CDR3 is built from 13 residues. Germline lookup yields CDR1 MNHNY and CDR2 SVGAGI (reference sequence). The CDR3 DNA is TGTGCCAGCAGCAAGACAGGGGGCGACGAGCAGTACTTC. This codes for CASSKTGGDEQYF.

The count of this clone is one. This chain joins TRBV1 and TRBJ2-5; the DNA was not used to check the table's D call, TRBD2. TRBV1 constitutes a pseudogene. This CDR3 has 13 residues. CDR3: CTSSQCSGETQYF. The CDR3 coding sequence is TGCACCAGCAGCCAATGTAGCGGAGAGACCCAGTACTTC.

This clone has just one count. This chain uses TRBV29-1 with TRBJ1-2; the D gene is possibly TRBD1 (6 bases). This CDR3 is built from 12 residues. The ends were cut back, 3 bases at V and 8 bases at J, with 13 bases in the middle. CDR1 is SQVTM, CDR2 ANQGSEA, per germline. The CDR3 is CSVEAAGVGYTF. The CDR3 DNA follows: TGCAGCGTTGAGGCGGCAGGGGTCGGCTACACCTTC.

J is TRBJ1-3 and V is TRBV10-2, with no clear D. The CDR3 has 17 amino acids. V dropped 2 bases and J dropped 0 bases, with 14 bases sitting between them. In germline, CDR1 is WSHSY, CDR2 SAAADI. The CDR3 spells CASSEIISRGSGNTIYF. The CDR3 DNA reads TGCGCCAGCAGTGAGATCATTTCCCGGGGCTCTGGAAACACCATATATTTT.

This clone was seen once. The chain employs TRBV6-5 and TRBJ2-6; no clear D. The germline V gene has CDR1 MNHEY and CDR2 SVGAGI. This CDR3 contains 15 residues. V was clipped by 2 bases and J by 2 bases, with 7 bases between them. In DNA form, the CDR3 reads TGTGCCAGCAGTTACATGGGCGCTGGGGCCAACGTCCTGACTTTC. It specifies CASSYMGAGANVLTF.

The V call is TRBV6-8, the J call TRBJ2-5, with D possibly being TRBD1 (6 bases). The V gene lost 9 bases and the J gene lost 7 bases, with 15 bases spanning the gap. The CDR3 has 12 amino acids. CDR1 is MNHGY, CDR2 SAAAGT, per germline. The CDR3 region has the DNA TGTGCCAGTACGCCAGGGGAAAGGACCCAGTACTTC. Its translation: CASTPGERTQYF.